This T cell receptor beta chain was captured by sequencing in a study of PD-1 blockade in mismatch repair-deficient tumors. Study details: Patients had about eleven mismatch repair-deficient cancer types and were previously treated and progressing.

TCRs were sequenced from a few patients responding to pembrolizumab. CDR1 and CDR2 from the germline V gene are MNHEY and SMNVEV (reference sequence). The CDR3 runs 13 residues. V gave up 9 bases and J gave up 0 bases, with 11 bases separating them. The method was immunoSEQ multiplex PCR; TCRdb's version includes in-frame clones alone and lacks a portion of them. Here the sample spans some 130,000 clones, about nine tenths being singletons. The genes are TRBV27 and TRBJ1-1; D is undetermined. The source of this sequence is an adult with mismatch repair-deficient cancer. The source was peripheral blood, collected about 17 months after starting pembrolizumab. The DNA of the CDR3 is TGTGCCAGTAAATTCTCCATGAACACTGAAGCTTTCTTT. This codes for CASKFSMNTEAFF.